The source of this T cell receptor beta chain is a study of shared clonotypes between healthy human individuals. In the study's own analysis: Because ImmunoSEQ provided only junction sequences with no quality scores, the filtering differed. Produced via immunoSEQ multiplex PCR; TCRdb's table is partial and in-frame only. The D gene and trimming were derived from the DNA, and the V and J assignments and clone size from that table. The data contain around 2.3 million clones, roughly 95% of them singletons. Trimming removed 6 bases at V and 1 base at J, with 15 bases between. The germline V gene encodes CDR1 SNHLY and CDR2 FYNNEI. This CDR3 comprises 15 residues. Investigators divided CD4+ cells into CD45RA+ naive and CD45RA-negative memory subsets.

The receptor was isolated from a man between 18 and 29 years old in good health. The chain links TRBV2 to TRBJ2-5, with D perhaps matching TRBD2 (5 bases). Specimen: naive CD4+ T cells sorted from blood. The subset: CD45RA+ positively selected. The CDR3 reads CASRPLVTTQETQYF. CDR3 sequence (DNA): TGTGCCAGCAGACCCCTTGTGACTACCCAAGAGACCCAGTACTTC.